One and the same sample provided the 15 T cell receptor beta chains below, sequenced in a study of blood T cells in healthy people across ages. Using a J-beta primer mix together with a sample-barcoded 5' primer, a second PCR was run for 7 to 11 cycles. TCRdb re-derived calls from the 5' RACE reads in MiXCR, one entry per CDR3 protein. The sample has approximately 1.5 million distinct CDR3 sequences; under 55% are singletons. Sequences were obtained from blood. These receptors all come from a woman in her late teens or twenties in good health.

A few counts support this clonotype. This chain connects TRBV7-9 to TRBJ2-6, with unresolved D. V lost 2 bases and J lost 0, with 11 bases in between. The CDR3 contains 17 residues. Germline V gene data show CDR1 as SEHNR and CDR2 as FQNEAQ (reference sequence). CDR3 sequence: CASSLNQLGSGANVLTF. The CDR3 DNA reads TGTGCCAGCAGCTTAAATCAGCTTGGCTCTGGGGCCAACGTCCTGACTTTC.

The V and J genes are TRBV6-1 and TRBJ1-4, with a weak D call TRBD1 (5 bases). Deletions cut 2 bases from V and 8 bases from J, with 21 bases between. The germline V gene encodes CDR1 MNHNS and CDR2 SASEGT. The CDR3 sequence is 17 residues long. The CDR3 loop reads CASSEPVPGQGLEKLFF. The CDR3 region has the DNA TGTGCCAGCAGTGAACCGGTTCCCGGCCAGGGACTAGAAAAACTGTTTTTT.

This clonotype was found a few times. The V and J genes are TRBV4-1 and TRBJ1-3; tentatively, D is TRBD1 (5 bases). Germline assignment: CDR1 MGHRA and CDR2 YSYEKL. This CDR3 has 13 residues. The V end lost 4 bases, the J end lost 10 bases, and 14 bases lay between the germline ends. In nucleotides, the CDR3 is TGCGCCAGCAGCCCGGGACCCGCCGAGACCATATATTTT. Encoded protein: CASSPGPAETIYF.

This sequence joins TRBV25-1 and TRBJ1-2; TRBD1 matches 8 bases. The CDR3 is made up of 13 amino acids. Germline V CDR1 and CDR2: MGHDK, SYGVNS. V shed 6 bases, J shed 3 bases, and the junction held 3 bases outside the gene matches. This CDR3 is CASRKGQDYGYTF. In DNA form, the CDR3 reads TGTGCCAGCAGAAAGGGACAGGACTATGGCTACACCTTC.

Regarding this clonotype: This could be a read error, since a much larger clone is one nucleotide away. The V and J genes are TRBV6-6 and TRBJ1-2; no firm D call. This CDR3 spans 14 amino acids. The V and J ends lost 6 bases and 5 bases respectively, with 16 bases between them. Germline V gene data show CDR1 as MNHNY and CDR2 as SVGAGI (reference sequence). CDR3 loop: CASSPWQEYYGYTF. The CDR3 coding sequence is TGTGCCAGCAGCCCCTGGCAGGAATATTATGGCTACACCTTC.

The chain carries TRBV5-1 and TRBJ2-5, with 15 positions matching TRBD2. Trimming cost V 4 bases and J 3 bases; bases outside gene matches: 10. Looked up from germline, CDR1 is SGHRS and CDR2 is YFSETQ. CDR3 length equals 18 residues. CDR3 coding DNA: TGCGCCAGCAGCCACGGACTAGCGGGGGGGCCGGAGGAAGAGACCCAGTACTTC. Translated, it gives CASSHGLAGGPEEETQYF.

The J gene is TRBJ2-7, the V gene TRBV12-3 or TRBV12-4, with 9 positions matching TRBD1. Unmatched junction bases numbered 7, after V lost 4 bases and J lost 0 bases. This CDR3 has 16 amino acids. The CDR3 coding sequence is TGTGCCAGCAGTTCCCAGGGACAGGGTGTCTCCTACGAGCAGTACTTC. It codes for CASSSQGQGVSYEQYF.

This clonotype was observed a handful of times. V gene TRBV24-1 combines with J gene TRBJ2-3; D might be TRBD2 (6 bases). Looked up from germline, CDR1 is KGHDR and CDR2 is SFDVKD. CDR3 length: 13 residues. V was cut by 4 bases and J by 5 bases, with 9 bases left in between. The CDR3 DNA is TGTGCCACCAGTGACTGGACTAAAGATACGCAGTATTTT. Encoded protein: CATSDWTKDTQYF.

This chain uses TRBV19 with TRBJ1-5; D uncertain. Germline lookup yields CDR1 LNHDA and CDR2 SQIVND (reference sequence). This CDR3 contains 12 residues. The V gene lost 10 bases and the J gene lost 10 bases, with 17 bases spanning the gap. This CDR3 reads CATRAPLYPQHF. DNA of the CDR3: TGTGCCACGCGGGCACCCCTATATCCCCAGCATTTT.

The V call is TRBV12-3 or TRBV12-4, the J call TRBJ2-3; D unclear. The CDR3 spans 13 residues. Deletions cut 6 bases from V and 0 bases from J, with 7 bases between. The CDR3 here is CASRRSSTDTQYF. CDR3 DNA: TGTGCCAGCAGAAGATCAAGCACAGATACGCAGTATTTT.

The chain employs TRBV6-1 and TRBJ1-1; D unclear. Deletions cut 2 bases from V and 7 bases from J, with 11 bases between. The CDR3 runs 13 residues. Germline V gives CDR1 MNHNS, CDR2 SASEGT. The CDR3 sequence is CASSELDFNEAFF. The CDR3 nucleotides are TGTGCCAGCAGTGAACTGGATTTCAATGAAGCTTTCTTT.

The rearrangement joins TRBV10-3 to TRBJ2-3, with 11 positions matching TRBD2. Trimming at V came to 11 bases and at J to 2 bases, leaving 3 bases not matched to a gene. The CDR3 loop spans 13 amino acids. Looked up from germline, CDR1 is ENHRY and CDR2 is SYGVKD. CDR3 protein: CALGLADTDTQYF. CDR3 DNA sequence: TGTGCCCTGGGACTAGCGGACACAGATACGCAGTATTTT.

With regard to this clonotype: Being one base from a much bigger clone, this may be a read error. The chain links TRBV12-3 or TRBV12-4 to TRBJ2-7; a weak D match, TRBD2 (5 bases). Trimming took off 3 bases at V and 7 bases at J, with 19 bases between the two ends. CDR3 length: 15 amino acids. Here the CDR3 DNA reads TGTGCCAGCAGTTTCGGGCGGGCCAGAAACAATGAGCAGTACTTC. Its protein product is CASSFGRARNNEQYF.

This clonotype was observed a handful of times. The chain is built from TRBV12-3 or TRBV12-4 and TRBJ2-5, with 8 positions matching TRBD1. The CDR3 runs to 16 residues. The J segment lost 11 bases and the V segment lost 5 bases, leaving 19 bases of the junction unmatched. DNA of the CDR3: TGTGCCAGCAGTCATCCCGGGACAGGAGGGGACAATGAGCAGTACTTC. Translation gives CASSHPGTGGDNEQYF.

This clonotype was detected a few times. This rearrangement joins TRBV7-2 to TRBJ1-2; 7 bases are a match to TRBD1. The CDR3 runs to 13 residues. J gave up 7 bases and V 5 bases, and 7 bases lay outside the gene matches. Germline V gene data show CDR1 as SGHTA and CDR2 as FQGNSA. CDR3 residues: CASSADRVVGYTF. The CDR3 DNA follows: TGTGCCAGCAGCGCTGACAGGGTCGTTGGCTACACCTTC.